A selection of T cell receptor beta chains follows, all from one sample in a study of CD8 T cell repertoires and HIV-1 epitope variants. Antigen specificity for these receptors is unknown. Profiling relied on immunoSEQ multiplex PCR, and the TCRdb table lists in-frame clones only, not all of them. Here the sample spans 4,900 or so clones, 65% to 70% being singletons. Specimen: cultured CD8+ T cells derived from PBMCs. These receptors were collected from a male donor with HIV. CDR3s include the opening cysteine and the closing phenylalanine or tryptophan. A D gene is named only where the DNA matches it firmly. Clone size is given for some rows only: seen once, a few or many times, or a class if the clone is expanded.

j_call v_call d_call clone_size cdr3_nt cdr3_aa
TRBJ2-7 TRBV7-3 TRBD1 few TGTGCCAGCAGCTTGGGACAGTACCTTCGTGAGCAGTACTTC CASSLGQYLREQYF
TRBJ1-1 TRBV28 . once TGTGCCAGCAGTTTGCGGCTGGTAGCTAACACTGAAGCTTTCTTT CASSLRLVANTEAFF
TRBJ2-2 TRBV4-1 TRBD2 . TGCGCCAGCAGCCAACAACAAGGACTAGCGGGAAGGACCGGGGAGCTGTTTTTT CASSQQQGLAGRTGELFF
TRBJ2-7 TRBV7-9 . . TGTGCCACATCATCCGGCAGGTCCTACGAGCAGTACTTC CATSSGRSYEQYF
TRBJ2-1 TRBV11-1 TRBD2 once TGTGCCAGCAGCTTTGGGACTAGCGGGAGTAATGAGCAGTTCTTC CASSFGTSGSNEQFF
TRBJ1-1 TRBV4-1 . . TGCGCCAGCAGCCCTAGTCTGAACACTGAAGCTTTCTTT CASSPSLNTEAFF
TRBJ2-3 TRBV29-1 TRBD2 . TGCAGCGTTGGCGGGACTAGCGGCCAGCTAGGAGATACGCAGTATTTT CSVGGTSGQLGDTQYF
TRBJ2-5 TRBV11-2 . . TGTGCCAGCAGCTTAGATCTGACTGGGAGCGCAGAGACCCAGTACTTC CASSLDLTGSAETQYF
TRBJ1-5 TRBV7-2 . . TGTGCCAGCAGCTTAAGTCATGGGGGGGACCAGCCCCAGCATTTT CASSLSHGGDQPQHF
TRBJ1-2 TRBV28 . . TGTGCCAGCAGTTTATCCGGCGCCGGTGGCTACACCTTC CASSLSGAGGYTF
TRBJ2-1 TRBV7-4 . . TGTGCCAGCAGCTTAGACGGTGCCAGTGAGCAGTTCTTC CASSLDGASEQFF
TRBJ1-1 TRBV7-9 . few TGTGCCAGCATCCACGAGGACACTGAAGCTTTCTTT CASIHEDTEAFF
TRBJ2-1 TRBV5-4 . few TGTGCCAGCAGCTTGGGGGGACTTCTGAATGAGCAGTTCTTC CASSLGGLLNEQFF
TRBJ2-1 TRBV28 . few TGTGCCAGCAGTGGGAGCTCCTACAATGAGCAGTTCTTC CASSGSSYNEQFF
TRBJ1-4 TRBV27 . few TGTGCCAGCAGTCCTTGGACAGATGAGGATGAAAAACTGTTTTTT CASSPWTDEDEKLFF
TRBJ1-1 TRBV29-1 . . TGCAGCGTTGATAAAGTGGGGAACACTGAAGCTTTCTTT CSVDKVGNTEAFF
TRBJ2-1 TRBV6-5 . . TGTGCCAGCAGTTACGAGGCTCTGGATGAGCAGTTCTTC CASSYEALDEQFF
TRBJ2-1 TRBV9 TRBD2 . TGTGCCAGCAGCGTCCCTGGCGGGGTAGCAGCGGGGGCTTACAATGAGCAGTTCTTC CASSVPGGVAAGAYNEQFF
TRBJ2-7 TRBV7-9 . . TGTGCCAGCAGAAATGACAGGAGCTCCTACGAGCAGTACTTC CASRNDRSSYEQYF
TRBJ2-3 TRBV7-2 TRBD2 few TGTGCCAGCAGCTTACTAGCGGGAGGGCATGGAGATACGCAGTATTTT CASSLLAGGHGDTQYF
TRBJ1-1 TRBV9 . . TGTGCCAGCAGCGCCCTTGGAGGAGGTGGAGGACCTGAAGCTTTCTTT CASSALGGGGGPEAFF
TRBJ1-2 TRBV5-1 . . TGCGCCAGCAGCTTAATGACCGGGTATAACTATGGCTACACCTTC CASSLMTGYNYGYTF
TRBJ2-5 TRBV7-2 TRBD1 . TGTGCCAGCAGCTTCACAGGGGGTGAGGAGACCCAGTACTTC CASSFTGGEETQYF
TRBJ1-2 TRBV28 . . TGTGCCAGCAGTTTAGTCACGGAGGCTAACTATGGCTACACCTTC CASSLVTEANYGYTF
TRBJ2-2 TRBV7-9 . . TGTGCCAGCAGCTTATCCTTAAGCCCCGGGGAGCTGTTTTTT CASSLSLSPGELFF
TRBJ2-7 TRBV5-1 TRBD1 . TGCGCCAGCAGCTTCGATGGGACAGGATTCTACGAGCAGTACTTC CASSFDGTGFYEQYF
TRBJ1-1 TRBV19 TRBD1 . TGTGCCAGTAGTCCCGGGACAGCCTTGAGGACTGAAGCTTTCTTT CASSPGTALRTEAFF